This T cell receptor beta chain emerged from a study of blood T cell repertoires in COVID-19. On the study more broadly: Nucleic acid was either cDNA or gDNA, and it came from T cells, B-cell-depleted T cells, or PBMCs.

Profiling relied on immunoSEQ multiplex PCR, and the TCRdb table lists in-frame clones only, not all of them. Of hundreds of thousands of clones listed, around 92% were seen once; the top ten hold 2.5% to 3.5%. Germline CDR1 is MDHEN and CDR2 is SYDVKM. With 6 bases removed from V and 4 bases from J, the gap between germline ends came to 15 bases. CDR3 length: 14 amino acids. This sequence originates from a woman in her forties or fifties who had been exposed to COVID-19. V gene TRBV28 combines with J gene TRBJ1-2; D not resolved. Input material: PBMCs or T cells enriched from blood (not recorded which). CDR3 coding DNA: TGTGCCAGCAGCCGTCGGATGGAGGGCTATGGCTACACCTTC. It encodes CASSRRMEGYGYTF.